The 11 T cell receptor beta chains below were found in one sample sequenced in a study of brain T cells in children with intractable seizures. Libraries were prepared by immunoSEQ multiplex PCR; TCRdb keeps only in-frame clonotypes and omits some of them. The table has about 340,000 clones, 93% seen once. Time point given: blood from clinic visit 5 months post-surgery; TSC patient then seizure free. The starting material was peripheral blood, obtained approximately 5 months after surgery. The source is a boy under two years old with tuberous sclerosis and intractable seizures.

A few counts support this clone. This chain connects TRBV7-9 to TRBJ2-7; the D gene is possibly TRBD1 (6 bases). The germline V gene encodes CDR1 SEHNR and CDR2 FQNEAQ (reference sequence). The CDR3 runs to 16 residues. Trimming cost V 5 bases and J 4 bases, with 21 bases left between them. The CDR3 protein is CASSPGQLLVGYEQYF. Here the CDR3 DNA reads TGTGCCAGCAGCCCCGGACAGCTACTCGTAGGGTACGAGCAGTACTTC.

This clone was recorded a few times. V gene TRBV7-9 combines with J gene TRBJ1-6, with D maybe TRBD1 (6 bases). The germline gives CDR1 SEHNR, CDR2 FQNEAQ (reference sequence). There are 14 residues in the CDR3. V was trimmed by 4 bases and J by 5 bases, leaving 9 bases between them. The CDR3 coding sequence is TGTGCCAGCAGCTCGGACAGTGATAATTCACCCCTCCACTTT. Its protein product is CASSSDSDNSPLHF. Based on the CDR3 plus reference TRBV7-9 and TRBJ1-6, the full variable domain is DTGVSQNPRHKITKRGQNVTFRCDPISEHNRLYWYRQTLGQGPEFLTYFQNEAQLEKSRLLSDRFSAERPKGSFSTLEIQRTEQGDSAMYLCASSSDSDNSPLHFGNGTRLTVT.

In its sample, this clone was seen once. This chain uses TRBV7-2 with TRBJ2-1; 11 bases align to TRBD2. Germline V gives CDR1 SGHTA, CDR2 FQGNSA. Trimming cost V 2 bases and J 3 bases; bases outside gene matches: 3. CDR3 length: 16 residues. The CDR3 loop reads CASSLWTSGFYNEQFF. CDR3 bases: TGTGCCAGCAGCTTATGGACTAGCGGGTTCTACAATGAGCAGTTCTTC.

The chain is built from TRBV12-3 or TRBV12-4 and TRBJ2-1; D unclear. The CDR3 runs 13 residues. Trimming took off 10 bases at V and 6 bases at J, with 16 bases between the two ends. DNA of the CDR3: TGTGCCACCCGAGGATGGATGGTCAATGAGCAGTTCTTC. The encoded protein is CATRGWMVNEQFF.

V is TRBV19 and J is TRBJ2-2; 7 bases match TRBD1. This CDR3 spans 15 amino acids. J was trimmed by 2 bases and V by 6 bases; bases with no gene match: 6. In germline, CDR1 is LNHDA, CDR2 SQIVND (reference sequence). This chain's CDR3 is CASSKGTANTGELFF. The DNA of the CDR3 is TGTGCCAGTAGCAAAGGGACAGCAAACACCGGGGAGCTGTTTTTT.

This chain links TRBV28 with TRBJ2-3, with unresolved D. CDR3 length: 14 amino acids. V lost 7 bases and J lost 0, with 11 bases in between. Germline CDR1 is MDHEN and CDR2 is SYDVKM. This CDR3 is CASTPNGSTDTQYF. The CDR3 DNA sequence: TGTGCCAGCACACCTAACGGGAGCACAGATACGCAGTATTTT.

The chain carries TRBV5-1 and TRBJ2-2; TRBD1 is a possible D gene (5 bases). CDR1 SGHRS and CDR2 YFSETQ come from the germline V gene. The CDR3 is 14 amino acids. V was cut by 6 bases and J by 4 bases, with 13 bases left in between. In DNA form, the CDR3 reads TGCGCCAGCAAACTGACAGTGTCCACCGGGGAGCTGTTTTTT. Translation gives CASKLTVSTGELFF.

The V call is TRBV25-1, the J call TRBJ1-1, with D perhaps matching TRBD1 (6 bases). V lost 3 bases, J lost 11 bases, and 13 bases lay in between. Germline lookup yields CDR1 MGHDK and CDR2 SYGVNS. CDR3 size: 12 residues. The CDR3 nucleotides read TGTGCCAGCAGTGATGTTACAGGGCGTGCTTTCTTT. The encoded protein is CASSDVTGRAFF.

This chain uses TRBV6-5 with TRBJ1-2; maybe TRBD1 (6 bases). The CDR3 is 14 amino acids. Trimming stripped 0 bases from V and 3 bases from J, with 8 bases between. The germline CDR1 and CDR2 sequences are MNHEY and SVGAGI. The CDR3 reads CASSYSDRHYGYTF. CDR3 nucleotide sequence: TGTGCCAGCAGTTACTCGGACAGACACTATGGCTACACCTTC.

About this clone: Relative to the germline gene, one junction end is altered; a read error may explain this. The CDR3 reads CATPPSVRLF. The CDR3 DNA reads as TGTGCCACCCCTCCGTCAGTTAGGCTTTTT. The V and J genes are TRBV10-3 and TRBJ1-4, with D hard to call. Germline V gene sequence: CDR1 ENHRY, CDR2 SYGVKD. The CDR3 consists of 10 residues.

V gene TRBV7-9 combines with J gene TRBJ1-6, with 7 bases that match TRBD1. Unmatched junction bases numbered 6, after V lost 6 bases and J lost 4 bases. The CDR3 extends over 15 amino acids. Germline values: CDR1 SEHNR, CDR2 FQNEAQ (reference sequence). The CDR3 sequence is CASRPQGVYNSPLHF. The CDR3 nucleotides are TGTGCCAGCAGACCGCAGGGGGTTTATAATTCACCCCTCCACTTT.